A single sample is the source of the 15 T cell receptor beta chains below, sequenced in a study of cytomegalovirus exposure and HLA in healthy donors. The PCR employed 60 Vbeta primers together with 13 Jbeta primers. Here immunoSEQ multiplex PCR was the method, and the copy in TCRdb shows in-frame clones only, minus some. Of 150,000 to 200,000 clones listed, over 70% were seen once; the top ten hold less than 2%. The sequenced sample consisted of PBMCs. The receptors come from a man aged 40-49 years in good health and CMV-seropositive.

Here the CDR3 DNA reads TGCAGCGCCCGGACAGGGGGCGGATTAAAGACCCAGTACTTC. Translation gives CSARTGGGLKTQYF. V gene TRBV29-1 combines with J gene TRBJ2-5, with 11 nucleotides matching TRBD1. V lost 7 bases, J lost 6 bases, and 10 bases stayed unmatched. Germline V gene data show CDR1 as SQVTM and CDR2 as ANQGSEA. CDR3 length equals 14 residues.

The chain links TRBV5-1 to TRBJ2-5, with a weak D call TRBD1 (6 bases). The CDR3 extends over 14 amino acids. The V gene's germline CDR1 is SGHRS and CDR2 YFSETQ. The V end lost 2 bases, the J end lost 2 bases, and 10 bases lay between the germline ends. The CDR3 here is CASSLYRDQETQYF. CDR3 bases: TGCGCCAGCAGCTTATACAGGGATCAAGAGACCCAGTACTTC.

For the CDR3, the DNA is TGTGCCAGCAGCGCGGGGGGGGGTCCTGACTACGAGCAGTACTTC. Translation: CASSAGGGPDYEQYF. The V call is TRBV5-6, the J call TRBJ2-7; 9 nucleotides align to TRBD2. This CDR3 has 15 residues. Per the germline V gene, CDR1 is SGHDT and CDR2 is YYEEEE. The J segment lost 3 bases and the V segment lost 4 bases, leaving 8 bases of the junction unmatched.

The CDR3 bases are TGTGCCAGCAGTGCGATGACAGGGGAGGTTGGCTACACCTTC. The encoded protein is CASSAMTGEVGYTF. The chain joins TRBV27 to TRBJ1-2; 8 bases are shared with TRBD1. This CDR3 comprises 14 residues. The germline CDR1 and CDR2 sequences are MNHEY and SMNVEV (reference sequence). The V gene end was trimmed by 5 bases and the J gene end by 7 bases; junction bases not matched to a gene: 9.

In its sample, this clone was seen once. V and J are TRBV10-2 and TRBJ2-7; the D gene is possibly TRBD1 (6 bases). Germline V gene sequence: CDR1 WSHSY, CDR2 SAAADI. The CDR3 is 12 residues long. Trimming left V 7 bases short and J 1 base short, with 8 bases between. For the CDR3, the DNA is TGCGCCAGCATCGGACAGTCCTACGAGCAGTACTTC. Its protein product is CASIGQSYEQYF.

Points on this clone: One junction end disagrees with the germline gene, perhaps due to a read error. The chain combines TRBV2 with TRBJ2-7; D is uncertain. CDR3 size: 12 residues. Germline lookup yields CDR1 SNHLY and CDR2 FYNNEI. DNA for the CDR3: TGTGCCAGCAGTGAATCGTCCTACGGGCAGTACTTC. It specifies CASSESSYGQYF.

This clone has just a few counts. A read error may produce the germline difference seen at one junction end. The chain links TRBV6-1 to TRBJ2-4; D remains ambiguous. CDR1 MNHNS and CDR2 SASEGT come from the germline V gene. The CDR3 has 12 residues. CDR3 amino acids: CASSEALNSQYF. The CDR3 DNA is TGTGCCAGCAGTGAAGCCCTGAACAGTCAGTACTTC.

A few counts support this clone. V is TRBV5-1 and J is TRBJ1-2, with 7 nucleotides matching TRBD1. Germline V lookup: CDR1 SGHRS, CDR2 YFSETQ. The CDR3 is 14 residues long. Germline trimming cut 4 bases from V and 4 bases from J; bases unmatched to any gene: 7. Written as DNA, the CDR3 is TGCGCCAGCAGCCCAACAGGGGTAGGCTATGGCTACACCTTC. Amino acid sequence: CASSPTGVGYGYTF.

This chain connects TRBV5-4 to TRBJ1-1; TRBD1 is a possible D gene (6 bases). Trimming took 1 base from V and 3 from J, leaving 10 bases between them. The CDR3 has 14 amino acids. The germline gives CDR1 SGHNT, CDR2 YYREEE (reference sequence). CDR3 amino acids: CASSLWEGDTEAFF. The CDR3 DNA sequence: TGTGCCAGCAGCTTGTGGGAGGGGGACACTGAAGCTTTCTTT.

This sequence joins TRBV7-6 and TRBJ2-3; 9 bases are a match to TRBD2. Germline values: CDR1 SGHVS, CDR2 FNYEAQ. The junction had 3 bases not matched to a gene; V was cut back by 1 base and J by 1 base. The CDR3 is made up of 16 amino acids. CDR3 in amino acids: CASSLGRGRGTDTQYF. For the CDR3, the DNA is TGTGCCAGCAGCTTAGGGCGCGGGAGGGGCACAGATACGCAGTATTTT.

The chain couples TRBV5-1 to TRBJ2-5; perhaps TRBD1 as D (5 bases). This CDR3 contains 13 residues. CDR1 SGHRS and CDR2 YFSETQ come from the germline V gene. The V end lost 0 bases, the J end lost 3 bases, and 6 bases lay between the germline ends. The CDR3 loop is CASSLVGEETQYF. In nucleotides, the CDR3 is TGCGCCAGCAGCTTGGTAGGGGAAGAGACCCAGTACTTC.

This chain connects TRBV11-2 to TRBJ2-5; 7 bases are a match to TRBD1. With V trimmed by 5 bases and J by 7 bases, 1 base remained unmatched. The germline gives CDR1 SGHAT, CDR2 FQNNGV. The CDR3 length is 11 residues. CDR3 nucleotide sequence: TGTGCCAGCAGCCCAGGGGGGACCCAGTACTTC. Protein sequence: CASSPGGTQYF.

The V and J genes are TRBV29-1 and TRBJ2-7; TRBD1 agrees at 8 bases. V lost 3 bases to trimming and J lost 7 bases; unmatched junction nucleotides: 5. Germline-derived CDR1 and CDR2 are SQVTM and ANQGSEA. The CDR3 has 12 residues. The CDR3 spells CSVETGVGEQYF. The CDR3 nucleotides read TGCAGCGTTGAGACAGGGGTGGGGGAGCAGTACTTC.

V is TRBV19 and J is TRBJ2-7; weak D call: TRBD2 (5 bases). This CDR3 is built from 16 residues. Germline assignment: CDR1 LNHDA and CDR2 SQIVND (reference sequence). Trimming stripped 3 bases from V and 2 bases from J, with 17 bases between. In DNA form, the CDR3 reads TGTGCCAGTAGTATTACGCCCAGCGGTTTACCCTACGAGCAGTACTTC. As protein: CASSITPSGLPYEQYF.

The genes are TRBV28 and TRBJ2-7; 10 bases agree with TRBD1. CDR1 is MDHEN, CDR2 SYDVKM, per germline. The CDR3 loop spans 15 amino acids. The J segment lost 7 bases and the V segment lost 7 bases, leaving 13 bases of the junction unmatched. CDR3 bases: TGTGCCAGCACCACCCCCGGGACAGGGGTTAGGGAGCAGTACTTC. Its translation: CASTTPGTGVREQYF. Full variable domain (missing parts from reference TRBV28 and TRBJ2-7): DVKVTQSSRYLVKRTGEKVFLECVQDMDHENMFWYRQDPGLGLRLIYFSYDVKMKEKGDIPEGYSVSREKKERFSLILESASTNQTSMYLCASTTPGTGVREQYFGPGTRLTVT.